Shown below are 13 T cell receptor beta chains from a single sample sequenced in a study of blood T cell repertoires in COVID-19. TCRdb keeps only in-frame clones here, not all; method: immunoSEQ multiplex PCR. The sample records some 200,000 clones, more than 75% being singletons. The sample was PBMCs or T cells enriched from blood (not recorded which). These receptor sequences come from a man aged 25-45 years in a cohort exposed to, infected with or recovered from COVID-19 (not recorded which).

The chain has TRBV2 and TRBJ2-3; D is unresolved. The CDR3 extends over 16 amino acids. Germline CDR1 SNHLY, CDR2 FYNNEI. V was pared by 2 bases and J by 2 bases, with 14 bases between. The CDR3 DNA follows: TGTGCCAGCAGTGAATATGGTGGCTTCTCCACAGATACGCAGTATTTT. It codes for CASSEYGGFSTDTQYF. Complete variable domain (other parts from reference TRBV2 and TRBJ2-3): EPEVTQTPSHQVTQMGQEVILRCVPISNHLYFYWYRQILGQKVEFLVSFYNNEISEKSEIFDDQFSVERPDGSNFTLKIRSTKLEDSAMYFCASSEYGGFSTDTQYFGPGTRLTVL.

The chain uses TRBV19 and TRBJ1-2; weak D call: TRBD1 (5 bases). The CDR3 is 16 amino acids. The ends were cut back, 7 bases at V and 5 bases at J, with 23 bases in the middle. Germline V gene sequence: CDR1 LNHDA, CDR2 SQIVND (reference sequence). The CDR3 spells CASMGASQGSWYGYTF. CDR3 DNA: TGTGCCAGTATGGGTGCCAGCCAGGGATCTTGGTATGGCTACACCTTC.

This CDR3 is CASSLPRGEGTEAFF. CDR3 in DNA: TGTGCCAGCAGCTTGCCCCGGGGTGAGGGCACTGAAGCTTTCTTT. The chain combines TRBV5-4 with TRBJ1-1; D unclear. The CDR3 length is 15 residues. Germline V gene sequence: CDR1 SGHNT, CDR2 YYREEE (reference sequence). V was clipped by 1 base and J by 4 bases, with 14 bases between them.

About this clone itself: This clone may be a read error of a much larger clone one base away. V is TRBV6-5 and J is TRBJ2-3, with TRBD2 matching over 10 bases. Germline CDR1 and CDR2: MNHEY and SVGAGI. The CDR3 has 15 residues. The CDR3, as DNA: TGTGCCAGCAGTGACTCTAGCGGGAGCATAGATACGCAGTATTTT. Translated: CASSDSSGSIDTQYF.

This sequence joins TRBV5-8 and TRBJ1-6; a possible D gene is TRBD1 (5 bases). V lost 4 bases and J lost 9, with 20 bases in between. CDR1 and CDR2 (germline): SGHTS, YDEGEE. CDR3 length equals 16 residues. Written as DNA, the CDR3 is TGTGCCAGCAGCCTCGGGACCCATGGCGGGGTTTCACCCCTCCACTTT. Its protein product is CASSLGTHGGVSPLHF.

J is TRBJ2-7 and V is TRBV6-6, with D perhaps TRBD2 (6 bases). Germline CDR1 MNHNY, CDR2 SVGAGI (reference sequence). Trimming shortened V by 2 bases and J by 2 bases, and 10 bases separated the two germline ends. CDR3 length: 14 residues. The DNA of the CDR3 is TGTGCCAGCAGTTACGGGCGGGGTACCTACGAGCAGTACTTC. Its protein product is CASSYGRGTYEQYF.

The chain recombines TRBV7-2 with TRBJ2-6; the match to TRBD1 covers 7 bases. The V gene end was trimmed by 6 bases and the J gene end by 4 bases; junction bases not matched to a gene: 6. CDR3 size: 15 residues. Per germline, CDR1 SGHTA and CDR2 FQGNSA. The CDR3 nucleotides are TGTGCCAGCAGTCCAAGGGGGCCCGGGGCCAACGTCCTGACTTTC. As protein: CASSPRGPGANVLTF.

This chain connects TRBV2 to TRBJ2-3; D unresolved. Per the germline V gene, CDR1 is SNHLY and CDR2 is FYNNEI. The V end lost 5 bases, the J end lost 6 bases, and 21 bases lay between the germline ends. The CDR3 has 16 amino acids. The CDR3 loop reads CASSPFLGESADTQYF. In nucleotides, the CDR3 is TGTGCCAGCAGTCCCTTCTTAGGAGAAAGTGCGGATACGCAGTATTTT. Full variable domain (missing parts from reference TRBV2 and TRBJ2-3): EPEVTQTPSHQVTQMGQEVILRCVPISNHLYFYWYRQILGQKVEFLVSFYNNEISEKSEIFDDQFSVERPDGSNFTLKIRSTKLEDSAMYFCASSPFLGESADTQYFGPGTRLTVL.

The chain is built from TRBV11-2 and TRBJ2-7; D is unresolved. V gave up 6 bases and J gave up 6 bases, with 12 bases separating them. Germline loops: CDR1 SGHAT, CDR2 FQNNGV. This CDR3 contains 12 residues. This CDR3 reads CASSRVLGEQYF. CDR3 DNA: TGTGCCAGCAGTCGAGTCCTCGGCGAGCAGTACTTC.

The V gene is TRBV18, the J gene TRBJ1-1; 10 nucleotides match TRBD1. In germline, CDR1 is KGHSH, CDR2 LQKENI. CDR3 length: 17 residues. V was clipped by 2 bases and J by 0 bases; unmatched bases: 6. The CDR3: CASSPILGQGLNTEAFF. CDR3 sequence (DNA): TGTGCCAGCTCACCAATTTTGGGACAGGGGCTGAACACTGAAGCTTTCTTT.

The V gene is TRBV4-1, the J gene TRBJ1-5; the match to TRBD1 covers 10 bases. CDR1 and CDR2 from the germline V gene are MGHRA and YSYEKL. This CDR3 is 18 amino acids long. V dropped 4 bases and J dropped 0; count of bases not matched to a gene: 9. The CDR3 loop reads CASSPGQGQRYSNQPQHF. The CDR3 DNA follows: TGCGCCAGCAGCCCGGGACAGGGGCAAAGGTATAGCAATCAGCCCCAGCATTTT.

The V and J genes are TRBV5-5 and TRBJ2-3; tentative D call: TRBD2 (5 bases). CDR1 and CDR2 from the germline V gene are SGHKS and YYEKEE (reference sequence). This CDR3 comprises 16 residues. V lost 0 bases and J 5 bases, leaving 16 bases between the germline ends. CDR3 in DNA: TGTGCCAGCAGCTTGGGAGACGGACTGTGGGGAGATACGCAGTATTTT. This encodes CASSLGDGLWGDTQYF.

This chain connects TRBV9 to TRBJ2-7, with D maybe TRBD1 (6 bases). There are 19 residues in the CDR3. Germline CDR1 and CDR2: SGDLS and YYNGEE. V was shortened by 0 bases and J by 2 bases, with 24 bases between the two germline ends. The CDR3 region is CASSVGRHRVGNATYEQYF. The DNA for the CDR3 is TGTGCCAGCAGCGTAGGACGCCACAGGGTTGGAAACGCTACCTACGAGCAGTACTTC.